Listed here is a single T cell receptor (beta chain). The antigen is undetermined. V dropped 0 bases and J dropped 6 bases, with 11 bases sitting between them. This CDR3 is 14 amino acids long. Germline V lookup: CDR1 MNHEY, CDR2 SVGAGI. Sequencing used immunoSEQ version 4 in survey mode. Using immunoSEQ multiplex PCR, the repertoire was profiled, and TCRdb retains in-frame clones only, with some absent. The repertoire holds roughly 32,000 clones, with 82% as singletons. The data were taken from a study of persistence of HIV-infected CD4 T cells. Cells were stimulated with CMV-infected fibroblast lysates at 10 ug/mL. CD40L/CD69 double-negative CD45RO-high memory CD4+ T cells were collected. For less than 20 hours, CD8-depleted PBMCs received anti-CD28/CD49d costimulation, a CD40-blocking antibody and enfuvirtide.

The chain couples TRBV6-5 to TRBJ1-2; D uncertain. The source of this sequence is an adult man with HIV who was CMV-seropositive. Material: CD4+ T cells sorted from PBMCs after approximately 19-hour stimulation, obtained from a patient who received antiretroviral therapy. This CDR3 reads CASSYSGHSDGYTF. In DNA, the CDR3 is TGTGCCAGCAGTTACTCCGGGCATTCTGATGGCTACACCTTC.